The 25 T cell receptor beta chains listed next were all sequenced from one sample in a study of T cell repertoires in cytomegalovirus infection. A single record per CDR3 protein comes from TCRdb applying MiXCR to the reads. The data show about 400,000 distinct CDR3 sequences, with 15% to 20% seen just once and roughly 8.7% held by the top ten. Sequencing was done on a sample of PBMCs. The receptor set was obtained from a human donor in good health (CMV status not recorded). Some clones in this sample may be carry-over from other donors' samples.

This chain links TRBV2 with TRBJ1-2; 8 bases agree with TRBD1. The CDR3 totals 14 residues. The germline CDR1 and CDR2 sequences are SNHLY and FYNNEI. V shed 6 bases, J shed 3 bases, and the junction held 6 bases outside the gene matches. The CDR3 DNA follows: TGTGCCAGCAGCAATATGGGACAGGACTATGGCTACACCTTC. It is translated as CASSNMGQDYGYTF.

The sample holds many counts of this clonotype. This rearrangement joins TRBV7-2 to TRBJ2-7; no clear D. CDR3 length: 15 amino acids. In germline, CDR1 is SGHTA, CDR2 FQGNSA. V was shortened by 1 base and J by 3 bases, with 13 bases between the two germline ends. The CDR3 here is CASSLGALKVYEQYF. CDR3 DNA sequence: TGTGCCAGCAGCTTAGGAGCCCTGAAGGTCTACGAGCAGTACTTC.

Points on this clonotype: A much larger clone lies one base from this, so it may be a read error. V gene TRBV7-9 combines with J gene TRBJ2-1; D is possibly TRBD1 (5 bases). The CDR3 is 22 amino acids. Germline V CDR1 and CDR2: SEHNR, FQNEAQ (reference sequence). The CDR3 spells CASSLRGPDHSPLWLVYNKQFF. DNA for the CDR3: TGTGCCAGCAGCTTAAGGGGCCCCGACCATTCTCCCCTATGGCTTGTTTACAATAAGCAGTTCTTC.

This clonotype has just a few counts. This chain links TRBV23-1 with TRBJ2-7, with a possible D match to TRBD1 (6 bases). TRBV23-1 is an open reading frame, and its role is uncertain. CDR3 length equals 13 residues. Trimming cost V 0 bases and J 6 bases, with 9 bases left between them. The CDR3 sequence: CASSQSTGAEQYF. The CDR3 DNA reads TGCGCCAGCAGTCAATCGACAGGAGCCGAGCAGTACTTC.

This clonotype was counted only a few times. The chain uses TRBV4-3 and TRBJ2-5; D ambiguous. Germline-derived CDR1 and CDR2 are LGHNA and YSLEER. V was clipped by 0 bases and J by 6 bases, with 14 bases between them. CDR3 length: 15 residues. The CDR3 DNA sequence: TGCGCCAGCAGCCAAGATCACAGTGGATGGAAGACCCAGTACTTC. Amino acids: CASSQDHSGWKTQYF.

This clonotype turned up a few times. The chain combines TRBV5-1 with TRBJ1-6, with D unclear. The V and J ends lost 0 bases and 10 bases respectively, with 20 bases between them. This CDR3 region has 17 residues. Germline CDR1 is SGHRS and CDR2 is YFSETQ. Here the CDR3 DNA reads TGCGCCAGCAGCTTGGGTGCTGGGTTTGGAGACCGCTCACCCCTCCACTTT. Translating gives CASSLGAGFGDRSPLHF.

The chain joins TRBV19 to TRBJ2-3; maybe TRBD2 (6 bases). Germline CDR1 reads LNHDA; CDR2 reads SQIVND (reference sequence). The length of the CDR3 is 13 residues. Trimming removed 4 bases from V and 8 bases from J, with 13 bases in between. The CDR3 here is CASSTGTPGTQYF. As DNA, the CDR3 is TGTGCCAGTAGTACCGGGACTCCCGGTACGCAGTATTTT.

The J gene is TRBJ1-6, the V gene TRBV9, with a weak D call TRBD1 (5 bases). Germline loops: CDR1 SGDLS, CDR2 YYNGEE. The CDR3 sequence is 16 residues long. Trimming removed 4 bases at V and 6 bases at J, with 17 bases between. In nucleotides, the CDR3 is TGTGCCAGCAGCCGCCGAGGGGATATAGGTAATTCACCCCTCCACTTT. It codes for CASSRRGDIGNSPLHF.

Remarks on this clonotype: A much larger clone lies a single base off, so this may be a read error. This chain links TRBV7-9 with TRBJ2-5; D uncertain. This CDR3 has 15 residues. Germline lookup yields CDR1 SEHNR and CDR2 FQNEAQ (reference sequence). CDR3: CASCLGQLYQETQYF. CDR3 nucleotides: TGTGCCAGCTGCTTAGGCCAGTTGTACCAAGAGACCCAGTACTTC.

This clonotype was observed a handful of times. The chain uses TRBV6-2 or TRBV6-3 and TRBJ1-5; 9 bases are a match to TRBD1. The germline gives CDR1 MNHEY, CDR2 SVGEGT. Trimming took 6 bases from V and 6 from J; bases not matched to a gene: 9. The CDR3 is made up of 15 amino acids. CDR3 sequence: CASSLRGQGTQPQHF. CDR3 nucleotides: TGTGCCAGCAGCCTCCGCGGACAGGGGACTCAGCCCCAGCATTTT.

This clonotype has at least ten counts. This chain uses TRBV7-8 with TRBJ1-1; 11 bases are a match to TRBD1. The CDR3 consists of 14 residues. Per germline, CDR1 SGHVS and CDR2 FQNEAQ. Trimming removed 6 bases from V and 7 bases from J; junction bases left unmatched: 7. The CDR3 DNA reads as TGTGCCAGCAGGTCACGGGACAGGGGGTTTGAAGCTTTCTTT. Protein: CASRSRDRGFEAFF.

This clonotype showed up just a few times. The gene calls are TRBV6-1 and TRBJ1-4; the D gene is possibly TRBD1 (6 bases). The CDR3 has 14 residues. Germline-derived CDR1 and CDR2 are MNHNS and SASEGT. V dropped 6 bases and J dropped 0 bases, with 8 bases sitting between them. This chain's CDR3 is CASRDSATNEKLFF. DNA for the CDR3: TGTGCCAGCAGGGACAGTGCAACTAATGAAAAACTGTTTTTT.

This clonotype showed up just a few times. The V call is TRBV20-1, the J call TRBJ1-2; D may be TRBD1 (5 bases). CDR3 length equals 14 residues. The germline V gene encodes CDR1 DFQATT and CDR2 SNEGSKA (reference sequence). The V and J ends lost 4 bases and 8 bases respectively, with 20 bases between them. The CDR3 loop reads CSAKEILRAGGYTF. CDR3 in DNA: TGCAGTGCTAAAGAAATTCTCAGGGCTGGAGGCTACACCTTC.

This clonotype was observed many times. The rearrangement links TRBV7-2 to TRBJ2-1; 11 nucleotides line up with TRBD2. The J segment lost 7 bases and the V segment lost 4 bases, leaving 9 bases of the junction unmatched. CDR1 and CDR2 from the germline V gene are SGHTA and FQGNSA. The CDR3 runs 16 residues. CDR3 amino acids: CASSSRLAGGWNEQFF. DNA of the CDR3: TGTGCCAGCAGCTCCCGCCTAGCGGGAGGCTGGAATGAGCAGTTCTTC.

This clonotype has only one observation. The V gene is TRBV9, the J gene TRBJ2-2; D is possibly TRBD2 (6 bases). Trimming left V 2 bases short and J 5 bases short, with 13 bases between. The CDR3 covers 15 residues. Germline V gives CDR1 SGDLS, CDR2 YYNGEE. The CDR3 loop is CASSVRSGGTGELFF. The DNA of the CDR3 is TGTGCCAGCAGCGTCCGGAGTGGAGGGACCGGGGAGCTGTTTTTT.

In this sample, this clonotype turned up a few times. The V call is TRBV7-2, the J call TRBJ2-3; D gene unclear. Trimming removed 1 base at V and 2 bases at J, with 13 bases between. This CDR3 is built from 16 residues. CDR1 is SGHTA, CDR2 FQGNSA, per germline. CDR3 DNA: TGTGCCAGCAGCTTAGTGTTCGGACCCTACACAGATACGCAGTATTTT. This sequence encodes CASSLVFGPYTDTQYF.

This clonotype was recorded a few times. The J gene is TRBJ2-1, the V gene TRBV7-6; 9 positions match TRBD2. This CDR3 region has 22 residues. Losses at the gene ends were 2 bases for V and 0 bases for J; bases not matched to a gene: 20. CDR1 is SGHVS, CDR2 FNYEAQ, per germline. CDR3 sequence (DNA): TGTGCCAGCAGCTTACCACAAGCCCATGGAAGCGGGAGGCCCAGCTCCTACAATGAGCAGTTCTTC. This gives the protein CASSLPQAHGSGRPSSYNEQFF. The full variable domain, its missing parts supplied by reference TRBV7-6 and TRBJ2-1, is GAGVSQSPRYKVTKRGQDVALRCDPISGHVSLYWYRQALGQGPEFLTYFNYEAQQDKSGLPNDRFSAERPEGSISTLTIQRTEQRDSAMYRCASSLPQAHGSGRPSSYNEQFFGPGTRLTVL.

There are many counts of this clonotype. The chain employs TRBV7-6 and TRBJ2-2; possibly TRBD1 for D (5 bases). CDR3 length equals 15 residues. CDR1 and CDR2 from the germline V gene are SGHVS and FNYEAQ. Trimming stripped 2 bases from V and 2 bases from J, with 9 bases between. This CDR3 reads CASSLRGLNTGELFF. CDR3 DNA sequence: TGTGCCAGCAGCTTAAGGGGCCTTAACACCGGGGAGCTGTTTTTT.

This clonotype came up many times. The V and J genes are TRBV12-3 or TRBV12-4 and TRBJ1-4; the match to TRBD1 covers 8 bases. V lost 4 bases to trimming and J lost 7 bases; unmatched junction nucleotides: 8. CDR3 length: 15 amino acids. The DNA for the CDR3 is TGTGCCAGCAGTTCACGGACAGGGTATGGTGAAAAACTGTTTTTT. Protein product: CASSSRTGYGEKLFF.

This clonotype occurred many times. The chain carries TRBV7-2 and TRBJ2-2, with D hard to call. The germline gives CDR1 SGHTA, CDR2 FQGNSA. The CDR3 runs to 13 residues. V was clipped by 2 bases and J by 5 bases, with 6 bases between them. This CDR3 reads CASSLWGTGELFF. CDR3 DNA: TGTGCCAGCAGCTTATGGGGTACCGGGGAGCTGTTTTTT.

The V call is TRBV13, the J call TRBJ1-3; D is unresolved. The V and J ends lost 5 bases and 3 bases respectively, with 14 bases between them. Germline CDR1 reads PRHDT; CDR2 reads FYEKMQ (reference sequence). The CDR3 extends over 15 amino acids. CDR3 DNA: TGTGCCAGCAGCCCGGAGAGGGTCCTTGGAAACACCATATATTTT. It encodes CASSPERVLGNTIYF.

The chain combines TRBV2 with TRBJ1-1; 7 positions agree with TRBD1. This CDR3 comprises 15 residues. Germline V gene data show CDR1 as SNHLY and CDR2 as FYNNEI. V was pared by 4 bases and J by 7 bases, with 12 bases of the junction left unmatched. In nucleotides, the CDR3 is TGTGCCAGCAGTGGAAGGGGGCAGGGGCTGGGTGAAGCTTTCTTT. It specifies CASSGRGQGLGEAFF.

This chain joins TRBV4-2 and TRBJ1-1; no reliable D call. This CDR3 is 14 amino acids long. The germline V gene encodes CDR1 LGHNA and CDR2 YNFKEQ. V was cut by 3 bases and J by 0 bases, with 8 bases left in between. CDR3 amino acids: CASSHGTVNTEAFF. For the CDR3, the DNA is TGTGCCAGCAGCCACGGTACGGTGAACACTGAAGCTTTCTTT.

There are many counts of this clonotype. The CDR3 sequence is CASRRTGASSYEQYF. The CDR3 region has the DNA TGTGCCAGCAGGCGGACAGGGGCGAGCTCCTACGAGCAGTACTTC. This rearrangement joins TRBV12-3 or TRBV12-4 to TRBJ2-7, with TRBD1 matching 9 bases. CDR3 length: 15 amino acids. The ends lost 6 bases at V and 0 bases at J; junction bases unmatched: 6.

V and J are TRBV7-6 and TRBJ2-2; D unresolved. With 0 bases removed from V and 7 bases from J, the gap between germline ends came to 3 bases. Germline V gives CDR1 SGHVS, CDR2 FNYEAQ. The length of the CDR3 is 12 residues. The chain's CDR3 is CASSLAHGELFF. CDR3 in DNA: TGTGCCAGCAGCTTAGCCCACGGGGAGCTGTTTTTT.